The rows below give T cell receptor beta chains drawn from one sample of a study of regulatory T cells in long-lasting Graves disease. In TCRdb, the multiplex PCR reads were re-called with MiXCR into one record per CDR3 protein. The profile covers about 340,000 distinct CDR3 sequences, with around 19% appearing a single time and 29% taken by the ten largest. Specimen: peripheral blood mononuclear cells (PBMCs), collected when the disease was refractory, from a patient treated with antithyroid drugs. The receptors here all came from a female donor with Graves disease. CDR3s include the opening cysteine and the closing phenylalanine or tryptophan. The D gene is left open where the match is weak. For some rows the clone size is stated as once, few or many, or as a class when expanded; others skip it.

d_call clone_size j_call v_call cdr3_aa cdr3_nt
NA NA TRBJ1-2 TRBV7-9 CASSRLPTGKTQNGYTF TGTGCCAGCAGTCGACTCCCAACAGGGAAGACCCAGAATGGCTACACCTTC
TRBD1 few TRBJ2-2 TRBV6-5 CASSYENRGRSTGELFF TGTGCCAGCAGTTACGAGAACAGGGGGCGTAGCACCGGGGAGCTGTTTTTT
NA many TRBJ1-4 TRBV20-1 CSARRGAATNEKLFF TGCAGTGCTAGGCGAGGAGCGGCAACTAATGAAAAACTGTTTTTT
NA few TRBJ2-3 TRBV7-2 CASRGGDTQYF TGTGCCAGCAGGGGCGGGGATACGCAGTATTTT
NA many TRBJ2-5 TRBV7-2 CASSLGGTSQETQYF TGTGCCAGCAGCTTAGGTGGCACAAGCCAAGAGACCCAGTACTTC
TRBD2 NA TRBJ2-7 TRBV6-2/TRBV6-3 CASKSLSGRVGEQYF TGTGCCAGCAAATCTCTGAGCGGGAGGGTGGGGGAGCAGTACTTC
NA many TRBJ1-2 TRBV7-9 CASSLTRGYTF TGTGCCAGCAGCTTAACTAGGGGCTACACCTTC
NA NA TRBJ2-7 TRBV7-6 CASSLDRGPSYEQYF TGTGCCAGCAGCTTAGACCGGGGACCCAGCTACGAGCAGTACTTC
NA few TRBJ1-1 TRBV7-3 CASSLVGLKGTEAFF TGTGCCAGCAGCTTAGTAGGCCTCAAGGGCACTGAAGCTTTCTTT
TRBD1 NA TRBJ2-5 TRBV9 CASSFRDRGQETQYF TGTGCCAGCAGCTTCCGGGACAGGGGGCAAGAGACCCAGTACTTC
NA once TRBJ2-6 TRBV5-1 CASSFDGPTRSGANVLTF TGCGCCAGCAGCTTTGACGGACCTACCCGATCTGGGGCCAACGTCCTGACTTTC
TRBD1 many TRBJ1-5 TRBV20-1 CSARGMETGSSNQPQHF TGCAGTGCTAGAGGAATGGAGACAGGGAGCAGCAATCAGCCCCAGCATTTT
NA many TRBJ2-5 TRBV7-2 CASSLGLFQETQYF TGTGCCAGCAGCTTAGGACTGTTCCAAGAGACCCAGTACTTC
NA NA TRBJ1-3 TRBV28 CASSRLAGNTTYF TGTGCCAGCAGTCGACTGGCGGGAAACACCACATATTTT
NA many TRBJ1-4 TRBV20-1 CSARGYRDDWEKLFF TGCAGTGCTAGAGGATATAGGGATGATTGGGAAAAACTGTTTTTT
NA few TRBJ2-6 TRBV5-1 CASSLEYGSGANVLTF TGCGCCAGCAGCTTGGAATATGGCTCTGGGGCCAACGTCCTGACTTTC
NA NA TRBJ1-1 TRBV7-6 CASSLLESGTEAFF TGTGCCAGCAGCCTCCTAGAGTCGGGTACTGAAGCTTTCTTT
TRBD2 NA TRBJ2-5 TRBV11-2 CASRGTSGRQETQYF TGTGCCAGCAGGGGGACTAGCGGGAGGCAAGAGACCCAGTACTTC
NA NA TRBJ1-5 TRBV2 CASRVQQGRGPQHF TGTGCCAGCAGGGTCCAACAGGGTAGAGGGCCCCAGCATTTT
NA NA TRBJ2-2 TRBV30 CAWSVPPGGHGELFF TGTGCCTGGAGTGTACCCCCGGGGGGCCACGGGGAGCTGTTTTTT
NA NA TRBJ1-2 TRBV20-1 CSATNLYRANYGYTF TGCAGTGCTACCAACTTATACCGGGCTAACTATGGCTACACCTTC
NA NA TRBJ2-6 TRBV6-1 CASSRQGGGANVLTF TGTGCCAGCAGTCGTCAGGGGGGGGGGGCCAACGTCCTGACTTTC
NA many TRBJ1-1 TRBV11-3 CASTLTGRNTEAFF TGTGCCAGCACCCTCACAGGGAGGAACACTGAAGCTTTCTTT
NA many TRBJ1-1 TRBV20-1 CSATLNWGAIREAFF TGCAGTGCTACCCTAAACTGGGGAGCAATACGTGAAGCTTTCTTT
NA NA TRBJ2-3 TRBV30 CAWSGPSSYSTDTQYF TGTGCCTGGAGTGGTCCCTCGAGCTATAGCACAGATACGCAGTATTTT
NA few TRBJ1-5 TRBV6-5 CASSYSIEGAWTQHF TGTGCCAGCAGTTACTCAATTGAGGGTGCCTGGACCCAGCATTTT
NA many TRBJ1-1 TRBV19 CASSNRNTEAFF TGTGCCAGTAGTAACAGGAACACTGAAGCTTTCTTT
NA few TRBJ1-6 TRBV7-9 CASSLDLNNSPLHF TGTGCCAGCAGCTTGGATCTTAATAATTCACCCCTCCACTTT
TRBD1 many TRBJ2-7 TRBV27 CASSLGQGAGEQYF TGTGCCAGCAGTTTAGGACAGGGGGCAGGCGAGCAGTACTTC
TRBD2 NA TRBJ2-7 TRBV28 CASTDPGLAGGEGYEQYF TGTGCCAGCACGGATCCGGGACTAGCGGGAGGAGAGGGCTACGAGCAGTACTTC
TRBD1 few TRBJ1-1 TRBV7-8 CASSARDRGLSEAFF TGTGCCAGCAGCGCCCGGGACAGGGGGCTCTCTGAAGCTTTCTTT
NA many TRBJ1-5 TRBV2 CASRRDNSNQPQHF TGTGCCAGCAGGAGGGACAATAGCAATCAGCCCCAGCATTTT
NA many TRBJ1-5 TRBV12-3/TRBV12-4 CASSPHNQPQHF TGTGCCAGCAGTCCCCACAACCAGCCCCAGCATTTT
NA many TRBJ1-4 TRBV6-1 CASIQRGEEEKLFF TGTGCCAGCATCCAGAGGGGCGAGGAGGAAAAACTGTTTTTT
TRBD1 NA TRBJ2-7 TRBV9 CASSDPTGMYF TGTGCCAGCAGCGACCCGACAGGGATGTACTTC
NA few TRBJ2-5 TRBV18 CASSPRIRGDGEETQYF TGTGCCAGCTCACCACGGATAAGAGGGGACGGCGAAGAGACCCAGTACTTC
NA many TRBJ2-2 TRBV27 CASSLGTRNTGELFF TGTGCCAGCAGTCTAGGGACCAGAAACACCGGGGAGCTGTTTTTT
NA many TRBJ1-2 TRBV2 CASSEDSRIGYTF TGTGCCAGCAGTGAAGATTCGCGGATTGGCTACACCTTC
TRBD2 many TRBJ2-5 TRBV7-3 CASSLVAGGRETQYF TGTGCCAGCAGTTTAGTAGCGGGAGGGAGAGAGACCCAGTACTTC
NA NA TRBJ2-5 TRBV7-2 CASSLGRAGGGETQYF TGTGCCAGCAGCTTAGGGAGGGCGGGCGGTGGGGAGACCCAGTACTTC
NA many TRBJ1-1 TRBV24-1 CATSGNRRYTEAFF TGTGCCACCAGTGGTAACAGAAGATACACTGAAGCTTTCTTT
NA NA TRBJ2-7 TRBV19 CASSLIPDSTEQYF TGTGCCAGTAGTCTAATCCCCGACAGTACCGAGCAGTACTTC
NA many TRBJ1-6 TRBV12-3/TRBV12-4 CASGTGTRSSYNSPLHF TGTGCCAGCGGAACCGGGACCCGGAGCTCCTATAATTCACCCCTCCACTTT
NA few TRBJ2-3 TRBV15 CATSRDKNGDTQYF TGTGCCACCAGCAGAGATAAGAATGGAGATACGCAGTATTTT
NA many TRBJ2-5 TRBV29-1 CSVEGADSRRARETQYF TGCAGCGTTGAAGGGGCAGATTCTCGCAGGGCCAGGGAGACCCAGTACTTC
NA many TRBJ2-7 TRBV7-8 CASSLGLASAYEQYF TGTGCCAGCAGCTTAGGGTTAGCCTCCGCGTACGAGCAGTACTTC
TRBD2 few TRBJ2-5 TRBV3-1 CASSLGLAGAGMETQYF TGTGCCAGCAGCCTCGGACTAGCGGGAGCGGGCATGGAGACCCAGTACTTC
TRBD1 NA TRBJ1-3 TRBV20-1 CSARETGGSGNTIYF TGCAGTGCTAGGGAAACAGGGGGATCTGGAAACACCATATATTTT
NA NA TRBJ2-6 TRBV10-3 CAISDQIGVRTNVLTF TGTGCCATCAGTGACCAGATAGGGGTCAGGACCAACGTCCTGACTTTC
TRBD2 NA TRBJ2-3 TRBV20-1 CSVIRTSGSTDTQYF TGCAGTGTCATTAGGACTAGCGGGAGCACAGATACGCAGTATTTT